This T cell receptor beta chain is from a study of response to subunit inactivated influenza vaccine. V lost 6 bases to trimming and J lost 5 bases; unmatched junction nucleotides: 12. CDR3 length equals 14 residues. Germline CDR1 DFQATT, CDR2 SNEGSKA (reference sequence). MiXCR, applied by TCRdb to the RT-PCR reads, yields one record per CDR3 protein. Among about 570,000 distinct CDR3 sequences listed, approximately 10% were seen once. This clonotype has a handful of counts. The data also belong to a second study, concerning T cells expressing NK-cell markers. That source adds: TCR beta cDNA was generated via 5'RACE template switching incorporating UMIs. The study drew TCR beta repertoires from sorted CD3+CD56+NKG2C+, CD3+CD56+NKG2C- and CD3+CD56-NKG2C+ T cells. The eight sequenced donors comprised seven who were HCMV-seropositive and one who was seronegative. Within several experiments, an anti-gamma-delta TCR antibody kept the sorting limited to alpha-beta TCR T cells. CD8+ T cells in over 5 donors included dominant NKG2C+ clonotypes at roughly 1.0-7.0%.

The clonotype originates from a man between 50 and 59 years old who received an inactivated influenza vaccine. The chain links TRBV20-1 to TRBJ1-2, with 7 bases matching TRBD1. The sequencing here drew on PBMCs from blood, taken on the day of vaccination. CDR3: CSAPPETGNYGYTF. The CDR3 DNA reads TGCAGTGCGCCCCCCGAGACAGGGAATTATGGCTACACCTTC.